This T cell receptor beta chain was captured by sequencing in a study of T cell responses to AZD1222 COVID-19 vaccine. The assay was immunoSEQ multiplex PCR, and TCRdb's table has in-frame clones only and misses some. The table has roughly 99,000 clones, around 91% seen once. This clone was counted a few times. What it binds is not known. Overall study results and limits: Scientists sampled the repertoires only once the peak T cell response had passed.

CDR3 length: 16 residues. Germline V gene data show CDR1 as LNHDA and CDR2 as SQIVND (reference sequence). V lost 6 bases and J lost 0, with 17 bases in between. This material consisted of peripheral blood, taken on day 0 of AZD1222 vaccination. The rearrangement links TRBV19 to TRBJ1-2; no clear D. This receptor was obtained from an adult in good health. The CDR3 bases are TGTGCCAGTAGGATAAGTGCGGGGTTAGCTAACTATGGCTACACCTTC. Encoded protein: CASRISAGLANYGYTF.